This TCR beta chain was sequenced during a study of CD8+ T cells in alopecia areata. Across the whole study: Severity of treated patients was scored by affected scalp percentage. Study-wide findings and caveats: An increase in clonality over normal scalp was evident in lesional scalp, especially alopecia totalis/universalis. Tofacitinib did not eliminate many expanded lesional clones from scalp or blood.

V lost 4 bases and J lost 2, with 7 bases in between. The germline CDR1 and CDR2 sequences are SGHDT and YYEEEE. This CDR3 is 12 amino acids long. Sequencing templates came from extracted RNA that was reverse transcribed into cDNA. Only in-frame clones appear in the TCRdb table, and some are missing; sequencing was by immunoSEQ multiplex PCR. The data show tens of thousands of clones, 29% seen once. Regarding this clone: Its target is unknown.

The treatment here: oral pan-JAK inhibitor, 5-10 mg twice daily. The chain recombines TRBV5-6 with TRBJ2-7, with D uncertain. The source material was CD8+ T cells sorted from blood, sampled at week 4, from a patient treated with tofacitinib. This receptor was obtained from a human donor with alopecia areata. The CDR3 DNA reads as TGTGCCAGCAGCATCGGCACCTACGAGCAGTACTTC. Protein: CASSIGTYEQYF.